A selection of T cell receptor beta chains follows, all from one sample in a study of blood T cell repertoires in COVID-19. This table comes from immunoSEQ multiplex PCR, and its TCRdb copy is limited to in-frame clones, with some not included. This sample carries around 420,000 clones, 88% of them seen once, and the ten largest clones take around 2.1%. The sequencing sample was made of PBMCs or T cells enriched from blood (not recorded which). The receptors were gathered from a woman in her forties with acute COVID-19. Each CDR3 is given with its conserved first and last residue. The D gene is left open where the match is weak. Expanded clones get a size class; other rows say once, few or many, or leave the size out.

J,size,V,D,CDR3,DNA
TRBJ2-3,once,TRBV6-1,.,CASSEDGSSTDTQYF,TGTGCCAGCAGTGAAGACGGGAGTAGCACAGATACGCAGTATTTT
TRBJ1-5,.,TRBV19,.,CASSIGQGLRQPQHF,TGTGCCAGTAGTATAGGTCAGGGGCTGAGACAGCCCCAGCATTTT
TRBJ2-2,once,TRBV24-1,TRBD2,CATSDPATSGGATGELFF,TGTGCCACCAGTGACCCTGCGACTAGCGGGGGGGCGACCGGGGAGCTGTTTTTT
TRBJ1-2,once,TRBV6-1,TRBD1,CASREDRDRSGYTF,TGTGCCAGCAGGGAAGACAGGGATCGCTCTGGCTACACCTTC
TRBJ1-2,.,TRBV18,TRBD1,CASAPTGIRANYGYTF,TGTGCCAGCGCCCCGACAGGGATTAGAGCTAACTATGGCTACACCTTC
TRBJ1-3,.,TRBV13,.,CASTIKQGYSGNTIYF,TGTGCCAGCACAATAAAACAGGGTTACTCTGGAAACACCATATATTTT
TRBJ1-1,once,TRBV21-1,.,CASSALDSRRTEAFF,TGTGCCAGCAGCGCTTTGGACAGCCGGCGGACTGAAGCTTTCTTT
TRBJ2-7,.,TRBV19,.,CASSIIRGSDEQYF,TGTGCCAGTAGTATAATCCGGGGGAGCGACGAGCAGTACTTC
TRBJ2-5,.,TRBV5-1,TRBD1,CASSLPGTGDGETQYF,TGCGCCAGCAGCTTACCTGGGACAGGGGACGGCGAGACCCAGTACTTC
TRBJ1-1,.,TRBV2,.,CARERGLNTEAFF,TGTGCCAGGGAGAGAGGACTCAACACTGAAGCTTTCTTT
TRBJ2-1,.,TRBV6-2/TRBV6-3,TRBD1,CASSYSGTGLGQFF,TGTGCCAGCAGTTACAGTGGGACAGGGTTGGGGCAGTTCTTC
TRBJ1-4,.,TRBV30,.,CAWSTTRNEKLFF,TGTGCCTGGAGTACGACTCGGAATGAAAAACTGTTTTTT
TRBJ1-1,.,TRBV18,TRBD1,CASSQGTASNTEAFF,TGTGCCAGCTCACAAGGGACAGCTTCGAACACTGAAGCTTTCTTT
TRBJ1-2,once,TRBV5-1,TRBD1,CASSLASGTGVIGYTF,TGCGCCAGCAGCTTGGCCTCGGGGACAGGGGTAATTGGCTACACCTTC
TRBJ1-6,once,TRBV19,TRBD1,CASSIGGSGGGNSPLHF,TGTGCCAGTAGTATAGGGGGATCAGGGGGTGGAAATTCACCCCTCCACTTT
TRBJ1-6,.,TRBV27,.,CASGREGYNSPLHF,TGTGCCAGCGGACGGGAAGGCTATAATTCACCCCTCCACTTT
TRBJ1-2,.,TRBV3-1/TRBV3-2,.,CASSQNRQGHTNYGYTF,TGTGCCAGCAGCCAAAATCGGCAGGGGCACACCAACTATGGCTACACCTTC
TRBJ1-2,.,TRBV10-3,TRBD1,CAIRPLDREYGYTF,TGTGCCATCAGGCCCCTCGACAGGGAGTATGGCTACACCTTC
TRBJ2-1,.,TRBV19,.,CASSLGNSNEQFF,TGTGCCAGTAGTCTTGGTAATAGCAATGAGCAGTTCTTC
TRBJ1-2,.,TRBV19,TRBD1,CASSNPGTANYGYTF,TGTGCCAGTAGTAACCCCGGGACAGCTAACTATGGCTACACCTTC
TRBJ2-3,.,TRBV10-1,.,CASSEATAGGDTQYF,TGCGCCAGCAGTGAGGCAACTGCAGGGGGGGATACGCAGTATTTT
TRBJ1-2,.,TRBV6-1,.,CASSEGPGNYGYTF,TGTGCCAGCAGTGAAGGCCCGGGTAACTATGGCTACACCTTC
TRBJ1-1,.,TRBV30,.,CAWTSGHTEAFF,TGTGCCTGGACATCTGGGCACACTGAAGCTTTCTTT
TRBJ1-2,few,TRBV6-4,.,CASLTEPLYGYTF,TGTGCCAGCTTAACCGAGCCGCTCTATGGCTACACCTTC
TRBJ1-1,.,TRBV7-2,.,CASSPHPGGREAFF,TGTGCCAGCAGCCCACACCCCGGGGGGCGCGAAGCTTTCTTT
TRBJ2-1,.,TRBV5-6,TRBD2,CASSLIRGGLNNEQFF,TGTGCCAGCAGCCTCATCCGGGGGGGCCTAAACAATGAGCAGTTCTTC
TRBJ1-3,.,TRBV9,.,CASSVVGVLAGNTIYF,TGTGCCAGCAGCGTAGTAGGGGTTCTGGCTGGAAACACCATATATTTT
TRBJ2-3,.,TRBV9,.,CASSVDAGTQYF,TGTGCCAGCAGCGTAGACGCGGGTACGCAGTATTTT
TRBJ1-2,.,TRBV5-1,.,CASSPRERGSYGYTF,TGCGCCAGCAGCCCCCGGGAAAGGGGGTCATATGGCTACACCTTC
TRBJ1-2,once,TRBV9,TRBD1,CASSALMTGVGYTF,TGTGCCAGCAGCGCCCTCATGACAGGGGTGGGCTACACCTTC
TRBJ1-1,.,TRBV3-1/TRBV3-2,.,CASSQYYNGWGGGFF,TGTGCCAGCAGCCAATATTATAACGGATGGGGGGGAGGTTTCTTT
TRBJ1-2,.,TRBV19,.,CASTNPQGSYGYTF,TGTGCCAGTACAAACCCACAGGGAAGCTATGGCTACACCTTC
TRBJ1-1,.,TRBV27,.,CASSLAGAVGTEAFF,TGTGCCAGCAGTTTAGCAGGGGCAGTGGGCACTGAAGCTTTCTTT
TRBJ1-2,few,TRBV3-1/TRBV3-2,.,CASSQDDGRANGYTF,TGTGCCAGCAGCCAAGATGACGGCAGGGCTAATGGCTACACCTTC
TRBJ1-5,once,TRBV25-1,TRBD1,CASSGQGGQPQHF,TGTGCCAGCAGTGGACAGGGAGGTCAGCCCCAGCATTTT
TRBJ2-1,.,TRBV6-5,.,CASSSRSSSYNEQFF,TGTGCCAGCAGTTCTCGATCGAGCTCCTACAATGAGCAGTTCTTC
TRBJ1-2,.,TRBV6-5,TRBD1,CASSQGAGGYTF,TGTGCCAGCAGCCAGGGGGCGGGCGGCTACACCTTC
TRBJ2-2,once,TRBV6-1,.,CASSDQARGTGELFF,TGTGCCAGCAGTGATCAGGCTCGGGGCACCGGGGAGCTGTTTTTT
TRBJ2-7,.,TRBV6-5,TRBD2,CASSYGLGTYEQYF,TGTGCCAGCAGTTATGGACTAGGTACCTACGAGCAGTACTTC
TRBJ2-7,.,TRBV5-4,TRBD1,CASSPRDRGYEQYF,TGTGCCAGCAGCCCCCGGGACAGGGGTTACGAGCAGTACTTC
TRBJ1-1,once,TRBV28,TRBD1,CASRQTGLEAFF,TGTGCCAGCAGACAGACAGGGCTGGAAGCTTTCTTT
TRBJ2-3,.,TRBV24-1,TRBD2,CATSDRASGGATDTQYF,TGTGCCACCAGTGACCGAGCTAGCGGGGGGGCAACAGATACGCAGTATTTT
TRBJ1-2,.,TRBV20-1,.,CGGWYNYGYTF,TGCGGAGGATGGTATAACTATGGCTACACCTTC
TRBJ1-2,few,TRBV7-6,.,CASSLTRESYGYTF,TGTGCCAGCAGCTTAACCCGGGAATCCTATGGCTACACCTTC
TRBJ1-1,.,TRBV7-9,.,CASSAEYTEAFF,TGTGCCAGCAGCGCGGAGTACACTGAAGCTTTCTTT
TRBJ1-2,.,TRBV10-2,TRBD1,CASSELVYRGRDSDYGYTF,TGCGCCAGCAGTGAGCTAGTATACAGGGGGCGTGATTCTGACTATGGCTACACCTTC
TRBJ2-1,once,TRBV5-4,TRBD2,CASSLAGTSSYNEQFF,TGTGCCAGCAGCTTGGCCGGGACTAGCTCCTACAATGAGCAGTTCTTC
TRBJ2-5,once,TRBV7-9,TRBD2,CASSSRTSGQETQYF,TGTGCCAGCAGCAGCCGGACTAGCGGACAAGAGACCCAGTACTTC
TRBJ1-4,.,TRBV19,TRBD1,CASSDRDRYEKLFF,TGTGCCAGTAGTGACCGGGACAGGTATGAAAAACTGTTTTTT
TRBJ1-2,.,TRBV2,.,CASNPTDTNYGYTF,TGTGCCAGCAATCCGACAGATACTAACTATGGCTACACCTTC
TRBJ2-7,once,TRBV29-1,.,CSVEGTAYEQYF,TGCAGCGTTGAAGGGACAGCTTACGAGCAGTACTTC
TRBJ2-7,.,TRBV30,TRBD2,CAWSREDSPQYF,TGTGCCTGGAGTCGGGAGGATTCTCCGCAGTACTTC
TRBJ2-5,.,TRBV9,TRBD2,CASSVGTGGQETQYF,TGTGCCAGCAGCGTAGGAACGGGGGGCCAAGAGACCCAGTACTTC